This T cell receptor beta chain was observed in a study of PD-1 blockade in classical Hodgkin lymphoma. Across the study: Patients were given intravenous nivolumab, 3 mg/kg, every 2 weeks. Study-level points and caveats: The CD4+ diversity rise by C4D1 was clearest in complete responders. Diminished baseline TCR diversity has been reported in newly diagnosed patients relative to healthy donors.

The repertoire was sequenced with immunoSEQ multiplex PCR; TCRdb's copy has only in-frame clones and lacks some. The table has roughly 40,000 clones, 70% to 80% seen once. With respect to this clone: As yet, its antigen is unknown.

V lost 4 bases, J lost 2 bases, and 22 bases lay in between. This CDR3 has 18 residues. Germline V gives CDR1 SGHNT, CDR2 YENEEA. After autologous stem cell transplantation all patients relapsed, and prior brentuximab vedotin exposure differed between cohorts. The chain joins TRBV11-3 to TRBJ2-3, with D possibly being TRBD1 (6 bases). The source was peripheral blood mononuclear cells (PBMCs), collected at baseline. The receptor comes from a human donor with classical Hodgkin lymphoma. CDR3 sequence: CASSSISRTAPNTDTQYF. In nucleotides, the CDR3 is TGTGCCAGCAGCTCCATTAGTCGGACAGCGCCAAACACAGATACGCAGTATTTT.